A single sample is the source of the 20 T cell receptor beta chains below, sequenced in a study of T cell repertoires in cytomegalovirus infection. MiXCR, applied by TCRdb to the reads, yields one record per CDR3 protein. This sample yields 270,000 or so distinct CDR3 sequences, of which 15% to 20% are seen a single time; approximately 51% belongs to the top ten. Sequenced material: CD8+ T cells from PBMCs. The receptors stem from a human donor in good health (CMV status not recorded). Some clones in this sample may be carry-over from other donors' samples.

The count of this clonotype is one. The V call is TRBV6-2 or TRBV6-3, the J call TRBJ1-1; no firm D call. CDR3 size: 13 residues. Per the germline V gene, CDR1 is MNHEY and CDR2 is SVGEGT. The V gene lost 6 bases and the J gene lost 1 base, with 9 bases spanning the gap. CDR3 DNA sequence: TGTGCCAGCAGCGCCTGGTCGAACACTGAAGCTTTCTTT. It is translated as CASSAWSNTEAFF.

There are many counts of this clonotype. This sequence joins TRBV6-2 or TRBV6-3 and TRBJ1-2; perhaps TRBD1 as D (5 bases). Per germline, CDR1 MNHEY and CDR2 SVGEGT. Trimming shortened V by 10 bases and J by 2 bases, and 11 bases separated the two germline ends. The CDR3 is 12 amino acids. The CDR3 reads CATTTGNYGYTF. The CDR3 DNA reads as TGTGCCACCACCACAGGAAACTATGGCTACACCTTC.

The CDR3 sequence: CASSLGGLAGVSQETQYF. Here the CDR3 DNA reads TGTGCCAGCAGCTTAGGGGGACTAGCGGGGGTTTCCCAAGAGACCCAGTACTTC. The V and J genes are TRBV7-9 and TRBJ2-5; TRBD2 aligns across 14 bases. With V trimmed by 1 base and J by 1 base, 5 bases remained unmatched. CDR1 and CDR2 from the germline V gene are SEHNR and FQNEAQ (reference sequence). The length of the CDR3 is 18 residues.

There are many counts of this clonotype. The chain is built from TRBV7-2 and TRBJ2-6, with D possibly being TRBD1 or TRBD2 (6 bases each). Trimming stripped 7 bases from V and 2 bases from J, with 12 bases between. CDR1 and CDR2 from the germline V gene are SGHTA and FQGNSA. The CDR3 is 15 amino acids. The CDR3 protein is CASNEGGAGANVLTF. For the CDR3, the DNA is TGTGCCAGCAACGAGGGGGGAGCTGGGGCCAACGTCCTGACTTTC.

The chain combines TRBV12-3 or TRBV12-4 with TRBJ2-1, with 8 bases aligning to TRBD1. With 6 bases clipped from V and 8 bases from J, the junction kept 3 bases outside the gene matches. The CDR3 runs to 12 residues. CDR3 loop: CASRTTGDEQFF. Written as DNA, the CDR3 is TGTGCCAGCAGAACGACAGGGGATGAGCAGTTCTTC.

There are many counts of this clonotype. This rearrangement joins TRBV20-1 to TRBJ1-1; D is unclear. The V gene lost 3 bases and the J gene lost 1 base, with 12 bases spanning the gap. In germline, CDR1 is DFQATT, CDR2 SNEGSKA (reference sequence). The CDR3 spans 14 residues. CDR3 region: CSARGIQRNTEAFF. For the CDR3, the DNA is TGCAGTGCTAGGGGGATTCAGAGGAACACTGAAGCTTTCTTT.

This clonotype was recorded at least ten times. The V and J genes are TRBV7-6 and TRBJ1-1; D is unresolved. Germline V lookup: CDR1 SGHVS, CDR2 FNYEAQ. V was trimmed by 5 bases and J by 6 bases, leaving 19 bases between them. The CDR3 is 15 amino acids. CDR3 nucleotide sequence: TGTGCCAGCAGCCCCGTGGTCGGGGATATACCTGAAGCTTTCTTT. Translation: CASSPVVGDIPEAFF.

This clonotype was counted at least ten times. J is TRBJ2-5 and V is TRBV6-2 or TRBV6-3; D remains ambiguous. The CDR3 spans 16 residues. V was shortened by 7 bases and J by 5 bases, with 23 bases between the two germline ends. CDR1 and CDR2 (germline): MNHEY, SVGEGT. The CDR3 DNA follows: TGTGCCAGCACACCCTATGGCATCTTTTCTTCGGAGACCCAGTACTTC. Translation: CASTPYGIFSSETQYF.

This clonotype was detected many times. The rearrangement uses TRBV6-2 or TRBV6-3 and TRBJ2-1; D might be TRBD2 (5 bases). The V end lost 4 bases, the J end lost 4 bases, and 17 bases lay between the germline ends. The CDR3 runs to 16 residues. CDR1 MNHEY and CDR2 SVGEGT come from the germline V gene. CDR3 protein: CASSSWLATGYNEQFF. For the CDR3, the DNA is TGTGCCAGCAGTTCCTGGCTAGCCACCGGGTACAATGAGCAGTTCTTC.

At least ten counts were recorded for this clonotype. This chain joins TRBV7-9 and TRBJ2-4; D is undetermined. V dropped 6 bases and J dropped 0 bases, with 9 bases sitting between them. Germline V gene lookup returns CDR1 SEHNR and CDR2 FQNEAQ (reference sequence). This CDR3 is 14 amino acids long. The CDR3 is CASSNPLAKNIQYF. CDR3 DNA: TGTGCCAGCAGTAACCCGTTAGCCAAAAACATTCAGTACTTC.

CDR3 DNA sequence: TGCGCCAGCAGCCAAGAGGGCGGTCAGCCCCAGCATTTT. It specifies CASSQEGGQPQHF. The chain carries TRBV4-1 and TRBJ1-5; D unclear. Per the germline V gene, CDR1 is MGHRA and CDR2 is YSYEKL. The ends were cut back, 0 bases at V and 6 bases at J, with 6 bases in the middle. The CDR3 length is 13 residues.

There are many counts of this clonotype. The chain couples TRBV10-3 to TRBJ2-7, with D possibly matching TRBD1 (6 bases). V was trimmed by 2 bases and J by 3 bases, leaving 17 bases between them. The CDR3 runs 16 residues. The germline CDR1 and CDR2 sequences are ENHRY and SYGVKD. CDR3 in DNA: TGTGCCATCAGTGAGGGAACAGGGTTACGCCTCTACGAGCAGTACTTC. As protein: CAISEGTGLRLYEQYF.

This clonotype came up many times. The rearrangement joins TRBV4-3 to TRBJ1-2; 7 nucleotides match TRBD1. In germline, CDR1 is LGHNA, CDR2 YSLEER. V shed 4 bases, J shed 7 bases, and the junction held 9 bases outside the gene matches. This CDR3 is built from 14 residues. In nucleotides, the CDR3 is TGCGCCAGCAGCCTTGACAGGGAAGTAAGTGGCTACACCTTC. Translated: CASSLDREVSGYTF.

The chain links TRBV6-6 to TRBJ2-3, with 7 bases that match TRBD1. CDR1 is MNHNY and CDR2 is SVGAGI in the germline V gene (reference sequence). This CDR3 region has 15 residues. The J segment lost 5 bases and the V segment lost 0 bases, leaving 5 bases of the junction unmatched. Here the CDR3 reads CASSYSTGTGDTQYF. CDR3 DNA sequence: TGTGCCAGCAGTTACTCGACAGGGACGGGAGATACGCAGTATTTT.

In its sample, this clonotype was seen a few times. J is TRBJ1-6 and V is TRBV13; tentatively, D is TRBD1 (6 bases). The CDR3 is 17 residues long. The germline CDR1 and CDR2 sequences are PRHDT and FYEKMQ (reference sequence). V was trimmed by 5 bases and J by 4 bases, leaving 18 bases between them. The CDR3 sequence: CASSPEGQFGYNSPLHF. CDR3 coding DNA: TGTGCCAGCAGCCCCGAAGGACAGTTCGGATATAATTCACCCCTCCACTTT.

The chain combines TRBV5-5 with TRBJ2-3, with 7 bases identical to TRBD1. CDR1 is SGHKS and CDR2 is YYEKEE in the germline V gene (reference sequence). The CDR3 contains 16 residues. The V gene end was trimmed by 4 bases and the J gene end by 2 bases; junction bases not matched to a gene: 10. The CDR3 DNA reads as TGTGCCAGCAGCCCTGGTCGTAGGGGGCTCACAGATACGCAGTATTTT. Translated, it gives CASSPGRRGLTDTQYF.

This clonotype was counted ten times or more. The chain links TRBV7-3 to TRBJ2-3, with D perhaps TRBD2 (7 bases). Trimming removed 4 bases at V and 0 bases at J, with 11 bases between. The CDR3 has 15 amino acids. Germline V gene lookup returns CDR1 SGHTA and CDR2 FQGTGA. DNA for the CDR3: TGTGCCAGCAGCTCTACGGGGGGCAGCACAGATACGCAGTATTTT. It yields the protein CASSSTGGSTDTQYF.

This clonotype has a count of ten or more. This sequence joins TRBV7-9 and TRBJ1-1; D not resolved. The CDR3 has 15 amino acids. The V end lost 1 base, the J end lost 8 bases, and 17 bases lay between the germline ends. Germline V lookup: CDR1 SEHNR, CDR2 FQNEAQ (reference sequence). Here the CDR3 reads CASSLGSTGGLEAFF. The CDR3 bases are TGTGCCAGCAGCTTAGGGTCCACGGGAGGGCTGGAAGCTTTCTTT.

This clonotype was found many times. V usage is TRBV7-2 and J usage is TRBJ2-7, with no clear D. The germline CDR1 and CDR2 sequences are SGHTA and FQGNSA. This CDR3 is 13 amino acids long. V was trimmed by 7 bases and J by 0 bases, leaving 10 bases between them. CDR3 residues: CASTPDGSYEQYF. CDR3 nucleotides: TGTGCCAGCACCCCCGACGGCTCCTACGAGCAGTACTTC.

In this sample, this clonotype turned up a few times. The chain carries TRBV5-1 and TRBJ2-1; TRBD2 matches 9 bases. Germline values: CDR1 SGHRS, CDR2 YFSETQ. This CDR3 has 17 residues. V lost 2 bases, J lost 7 bases, and 13 bases stayed unmatched. The CDR3 loop is CASSLLKAGGRSNEQFF. For the CDR3, the DNA is TGCGCCAGCAGCTTACTAAAAGCGGGGGGCCGATCTAATGAGCAGTTCTTC.